This entry lists 4 T cell receptor beta chains sequenced from one sample in a study of T cell responses to AZD1222 COVID-19 vaccine. Data came from immunoSEQ multiplex PCR; TCRdb stores just in-frame clones and leaves some out. Counted here are fewer than 200,000 clones, about 86% occurring once; the ten biggest clones make up 11%. The material was peripheral blood, obtained 28 days after the second AZD1222 dose. The receptors shown here come from an adult who received the AZD1222 COVID-19 vaccine.

The V and J genes are TRBV7-2 and TRBJ1-2; D gene ambiguous. The V and J ends lost 0 bases and 6 bases respectively, with 8 bases between them. CDR1 is SGHTA and CDR2 is FQGNSA in the germline V gene. This CDR3 is 13 amino acids long. CDR3 bases: TGTGCCAGCAGCTTAGCCGTCCAGAATGGCTACACCTTC. Encoded protein: CASSLAVQNGYTF.

V usage is TRBV7-3 and J usage is TRBJ2-2, with D unresolved. The CDR3 is 14 residues long. CDR1 and CDR2 from the germline V gene are SGHTA and FQGTGA. V lost 1 base to trimming and J lost 5 bases, with 8 bases between them. CDR3 amino acids: CASSLRDETGELFF. The CDR3 DNA follows: TGTGCCAGCAGCTTAAGGGATGAAACCGGGGAGCTGTTTTTT.

J is TRBJ1-2 and V is TRBV29-1; TRBD1 agrees at 7 bases. Losses at the gene ends were 4 bases for V and 0 bases for J; bases not matched to a gene: 8. The CDR3 sequence is 15 residues long. Germline V gene sequence: CDR1 SQVTM, CDR2 ANQGSEA. CDR3 loop: CSVGQGLTPNYGYTF. CDR3 in DNA: TGCAGCGTTGGACAGGGTCTCACCCCTAACTATGGCTACACCTTC.

The genes are TRBV3-1 (or the pseudogene TRBV3-2) and TRBJ1-2; D is uncertain. CDR1 and CDR2 from the germline V gene are LGHDT and YNNKEL (reference sequence). CDR3 length: 12 amino acids. V lost 1 base to trimming and J lost 8 bases, with 8 bases between them. CDR3 coding DNA: TGTGCCAGCAGCCAAGGGGATAGCGGCTACACCTTC. The encoded protein is CASSQGDSGYTF.